The entry that follows covers one T cell receptor (beta chain) sequence. Its antigen is unknown. PCR employed 60 Vbeta and 13 Jbeta primers. TCRdb's copy holds only in-frame clones and misses some; the assay was immunoSEQ multiplex PCR. Of 110,000 or so clones detected, approximately 67% appear once; the ten largest clones hold 7.5% to 9%. The record originates from a study of cytomegalovirus exposure and HLA in healthy donors. General study findings and limits: Most CMV-associated TCR beta chains appeared HLA-restricted in a later analysis. Rarity characterized most TCR sequences, yet some public TCRs appeared in many donors. Serostatus for CMV was the only available immune exposure information. Fewer N-insertions (relative to the approximately 700-donor mean) were reportedly seen in an Asian-associated ancestry cluster in a later analysis.

Germline CDR1 and CDR2: MNHEY and SMNVEV (reference sequence). With 3 bases removed from V and 4 bases from J, the gap between germline ends came to 15 bases. The CDR3 extends over 15 amino acids. The TCR sequence derives from a man between 18 and 35 years old in good health and CMV-seropositive. Material for sequencing was PBMCs. This chain links TRBV27 with TRBJ2-5, with D possibly matching TRBD2 (5 bases). CDR3 sequence (DNA): TGTGCCAGCAGTTTGGTCGCCCTAGGAGGAGAGACCCAGTACTTC. As protein: CASSLVALGGETQYF.